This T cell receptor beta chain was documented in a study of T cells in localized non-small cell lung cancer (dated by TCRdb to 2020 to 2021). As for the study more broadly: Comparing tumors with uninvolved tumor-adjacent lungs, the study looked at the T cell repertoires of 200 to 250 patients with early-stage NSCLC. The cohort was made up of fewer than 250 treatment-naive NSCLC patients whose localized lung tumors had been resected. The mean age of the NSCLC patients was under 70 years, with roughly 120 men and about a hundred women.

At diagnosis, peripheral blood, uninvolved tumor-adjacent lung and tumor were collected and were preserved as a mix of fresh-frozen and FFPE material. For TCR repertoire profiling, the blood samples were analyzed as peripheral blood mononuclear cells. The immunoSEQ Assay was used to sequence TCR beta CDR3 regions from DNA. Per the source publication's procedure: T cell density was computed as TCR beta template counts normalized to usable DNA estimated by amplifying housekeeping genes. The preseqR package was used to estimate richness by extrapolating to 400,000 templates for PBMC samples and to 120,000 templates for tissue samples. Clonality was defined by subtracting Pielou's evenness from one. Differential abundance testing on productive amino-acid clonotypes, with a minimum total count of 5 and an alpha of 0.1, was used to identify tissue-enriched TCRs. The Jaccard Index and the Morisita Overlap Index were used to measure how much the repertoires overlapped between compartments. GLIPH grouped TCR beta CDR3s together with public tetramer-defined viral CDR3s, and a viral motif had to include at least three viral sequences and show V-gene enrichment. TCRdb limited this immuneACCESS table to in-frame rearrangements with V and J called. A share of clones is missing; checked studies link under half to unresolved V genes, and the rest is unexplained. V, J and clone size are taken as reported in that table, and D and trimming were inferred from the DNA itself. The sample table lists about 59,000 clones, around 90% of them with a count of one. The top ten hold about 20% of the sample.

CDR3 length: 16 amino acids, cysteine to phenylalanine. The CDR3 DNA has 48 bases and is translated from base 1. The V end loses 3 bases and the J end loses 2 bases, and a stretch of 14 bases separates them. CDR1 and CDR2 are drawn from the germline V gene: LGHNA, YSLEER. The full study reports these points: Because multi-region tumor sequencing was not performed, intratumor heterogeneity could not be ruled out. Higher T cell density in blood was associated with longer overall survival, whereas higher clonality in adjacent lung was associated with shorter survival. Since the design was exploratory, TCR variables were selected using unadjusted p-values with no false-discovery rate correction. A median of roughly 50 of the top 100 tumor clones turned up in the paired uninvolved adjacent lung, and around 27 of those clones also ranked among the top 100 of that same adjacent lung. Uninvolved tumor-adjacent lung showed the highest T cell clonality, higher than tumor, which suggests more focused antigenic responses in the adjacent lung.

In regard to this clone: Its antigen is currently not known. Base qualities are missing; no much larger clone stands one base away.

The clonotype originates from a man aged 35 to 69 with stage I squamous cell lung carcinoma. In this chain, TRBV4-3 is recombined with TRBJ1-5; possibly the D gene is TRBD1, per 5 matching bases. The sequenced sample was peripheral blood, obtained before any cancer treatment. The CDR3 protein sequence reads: CASSQTGDVGNQPQHF. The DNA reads TGCGCCAGCAGCCAGACGGGGGACGTAGGCAATCAGCCCCAGCATTTT.